The sequence of this T cell receptor beta chain was determined in a study of CD8+ T cells in alopecia areata. Germline values: CDR1 MNHNS, CDR2 SASEGT. V was trimmed by 5 bases and J by 4 bases, leaving 8 bases between them. This CDR3 contains 12 residues. cDNA reverse transcribed from extracted RNA served as the sequencing template. The assay was immunoSEQ multiplex PCR, and TCRdb's table has in-frame clones only and misses some. This repertoire shows roughly 150,000 clones, around 50% found once; its top ten account for about 6.4%. The receptor comes from a human donor with alopecia areata. The sequencing input was CD4+ T cells sorted from blood. This chain uses TRBV6-1 with TRBJ2-5; D gene uncertain. The CDR3 sequence is CASSLLTETQYF. For the CDR3, the DNA is TGTGCCAGCAGTCTTTTGACAGAGACCCAGTACTTC.